This TCR beta chain came from a study of blood T cell repertoires in COVID-19. Across the study: Acute-phase and convalescent COVID-19 samples originated in the United States, Italy and Spain. Sources were T cells, B-cell-depleted T cells, or PBMCs; the material itself was cDNA or gDNA.

The germline V gene has CDR1 MNHEY and CDR2 SVGAGI. Trimming cost V 6 bases and J 1 base, with 9 bases left between them. The CDR3 extends over 13 amino acids. In the original analysis: It was from reference gene primer amplification that nucleated cell counts were estimated. Only in-frame clones appear in the TCRdb table, and some are missing; sequencing was by immunoSEQ multiplex PCR. V, J and clone size are those of that table, while D and trimming were read from the DNA. Of under 300,000 clones listed, around 83% were seen once; the top ten hold roughly 5.7%. The TCR was taken from an elderly man with acute or convalescent COVID-19. The sequencing sample was made of peripheral blood. The chain couples TRBV6-5 to TRBJ1-1; D remains unclear. CDR3 amino acids: CASSHSRNTEAFF. CDR3 coding DNA: TGTGCCAGCAGCCACTCCCGGAACACTGAAGCTTTCTTT.